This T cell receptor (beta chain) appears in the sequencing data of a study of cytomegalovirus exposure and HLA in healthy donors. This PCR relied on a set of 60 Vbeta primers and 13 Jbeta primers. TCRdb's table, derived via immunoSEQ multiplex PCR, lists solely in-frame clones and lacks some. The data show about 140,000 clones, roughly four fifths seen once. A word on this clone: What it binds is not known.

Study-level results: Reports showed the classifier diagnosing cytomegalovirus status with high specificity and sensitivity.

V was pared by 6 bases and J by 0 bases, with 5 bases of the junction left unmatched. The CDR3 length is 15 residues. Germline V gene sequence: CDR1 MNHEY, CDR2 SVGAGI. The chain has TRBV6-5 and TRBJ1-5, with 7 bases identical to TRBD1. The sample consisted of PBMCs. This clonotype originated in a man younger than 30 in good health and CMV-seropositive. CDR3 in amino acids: CASSMDRYSNQPQHF. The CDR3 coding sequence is TGTGCCAGCAGCATGGACAGGTATAGCAATCAGCCCCAGCATTTT.